These 15 T cell receptor beta chains were all obtained from the same sample, sequenced in a study of beta chain features in type 1 diabetes. The whole isolated RNA underwent reverse transcription, so sequencing captured expressed TCRB transcripts. Produced via immunoSEQ multiplex PCR; TCRdb's table is partial and in-frame only. The data show around 240,000 clones, 7.5% to 10% seen once. Sequencing used naive CD4+ T cells from blood. Receptors originate from a woman under 30 in good health.

The chain combines TRBV5-1 with TRBJ2-3; TRBD2 matches 7 bases. V shed 2 bases and J 2 bases; nucleotides not matched to a gene: 5. CDR1 is SGHRS and CDR2 is YFSETQ in the germline V gene. The CDR3 covers 15 residues. This chain's CDR3 is CASSFRDYHTDTQYF. The CDR3 region has the DNA TGCGCCAGCAGCTTTCGGGACTACCACACAGATACGCAGTATTTT. Complete variable domain (other parts from reference TRBV5-1 and TRBJ2-3): KAGVTQTPRYLIKTRGQQVTLSCSPISGHRSVSWYQQTPGQGLQFLFEYFSETQRNKGNFPGRFSGRQFSNSRSEMNVSTLELGDSALYLCASSFRDYHTDTQYFGPGTRLTVL.

This clone occurred a few times. V usage is TRBV18 and J usage is TRBJ1-2; the match to TRBD1 covers 9 bases. The length of the CDR3 is 13 residues. The V segment lost 3 bases and the J segment 10 bases; nucleotides outside the gene matches: 6. CDR1 KGHSH and CDR2 LQKENI come from the germline V gene. For the CDR3, the DNA is TGTGCCAGCTCACCGGACAGGGGCCCTCCCTACACCTTC. Translating gives CASSPDRGPPYTF. The full variable domain, rest sourced from reference TRBV18 and TRBJ1-2, is NAGVMQNPRHLVRRRGQEARLRCSPMKGHSHVYWYRQLPEEGLKFMVYLQKENIIDESGMPKERFSAEFPKEGPSILRIQQVVRGDSAAYFCASSPDRGPPYTFGSGTRLTVV.

This clone was seen many times. The genes are TRBV5-4 and TRBJ2-3, with D perhaps matching TRBD1 (6 bases). Germline V lookup: CDR1 SGHNT, CDR2 YYREEE (reference sequence). The CDR3 contains 14 residues. The V gene lost 4 bases and the J gene lost 2 bases, with 11 bases spanning the gap. CDR3 protein: CASSMTGNTDTQYF. In DNA, the CDR3 is TGTGCCAGCAGCATGACAGGCAACACAGATACGCAGTATTTT.

This chain connects TRBV30 to TRBJ1-3; D remains ambiguous. Trimming shortened V by 4 bases and J by 11 bases, and 15 bases separated the two germline ends. The CDR3 is made up of 12 amino acids. Germline V gene data show CDR1 as GTSNPN and CDR2 as SVGIG (reference sequence). The CDR3 DNA is TGTGCCTGGAAAGGTTCTTGGAGGTCCATATATTTT. Translating it yields CAWKGSWRSIYF.

The CDR3 loop is CASSNPGGRTEAFF. CDR3 sequence (DNA): TGTGCCAGTAGTAATCCAGGGGGCCGGACTGAAGCTTTCTTT. This chain joins TRBV19 and TRBJ1-1, with TRBD1 identical over 8 bases. Germline trimming cut 4 bases from V and 5 bases from J; bases unmatched to any gene: 6. There are 14 residues in the CDR3. Germline V gene data show CDR1 as LNHDA and CDR2 as SQIVND (reference sequence).

This clone has ten or more counts. The chain uses TRBV23-1 and TRBJ1-4, with 8 bases lining up with TRBD1. TRBV23-1 is flagged as an ORF with uncertain function. After removal of 8 bases from V and 6 bases from J, the junction contained 8 bases not matched to a gene. The CDR3 spans 14 residues. The CDR3 DNA is TGCGCCAGCCTATGCCAGGGGGCGCATGAAAAACTGTTTTTT. Translation gives CASLCQGAHEKLFF.

V usage is TRBV7-3 and J usage is TRBJ2-3; the D is unclear. The CDR3 spans 13 residues. The germline V gene encodes CDR1 SGHTA and CDR2 FQGTGA. Trimming took 2 bases from V and 1 from J, leaving 4 bases between them. CDR3: CASSLPGTDTQYF. The DNA of the CDR3 is TGTGCCAGCAGCTTACCAGGCACAGATACGCAGTATTTT.

The V call is TRBV27, the J call TRBJ2-1; D is perhaps TRBD2 (9 bases). The germline CDR1 and CDR2 sequences are MNHEY and SMNVEV (reference sequence). The CDR3 extends over 19 amino acids. V lost 2 bases to trimming and J lost 12 bases, with 32 bases between them. The CDR3 nucleotides are TGTGCCAGCAGTTTACTCGGACAGGGATCGGGACTAGCAACTCGCTCGCAGTTCTTC. It translates to CASSLLGQGSGLATRSQFF.

This clone was found a few times. The chain has TRBV18 and TRBJ1-1; 10 positions agree with TRBD1. Losses at the gene ends were 3 bases for V and 4 bases for J; bases not matched to a gene: 8. The CDR3 has 16 residues. The germline gives CDR1 KGHSH, CDR2 LQKENI. The CDR3 nucleotides are TGTGCCAGCTCACCCGCCACCCGGGACAGGGGCACTGAAGCTTTCTTT. Translation: CASSPATRDRGTEAFF. Full variable domain (missing parts from reference TRBV18 and TRBJ1-1): NAGVMQNPRHLVRRRGQEARLRCSPMKGHSHVYWYRQLPEEGLKFMVYLQKENIIDESGMPKERFSAEFPKEGPSILRIQQVVRGDSAAYFCASSPATRDRGTEAFFGQGTRLTVV.

This clone was seen repeatedly, ten times or more. The rearrangement joins TRBV7-2 to TRBJ2-5; perhaps TRBD2 as D (5 bases). The CDR3 length is 14 residues. Germline CDR1 is SGHTA and CDR2 is FQGNSA. V lost 5 bases, J lost 4 bases, and 14 bases lay in between. DNA for the CDR3: TGTGCCAGCAGCAGGAGGATACCCGGAGAGACCCAGTACTTC. Its protein product is CASSRRIPGETQYF.

This clone showed up just a few times. The chain joins TRBV7-2 to TRBJ2-7, with 9 positions matching TRBD1. Germline CDR1 is SGHTA and CDR2 is FQGNSA. The CDR3 contains 15 residues. V shed 0 bases, J shed 4 bases, and the junction held 4 bases outside the gene matches. The DNA of the CDR3 is TGTGCCAGCAGCTTAGCCCCGGGACAGGGTTACGAGCAGTACTTC. This codes for CASSLAPGQGYEQYF.

This clone was seen only a few times. The chain has TRBV5-4 and TRBJ2-1, with D perhaps TRBD2 (6 bases). V lost 4 bases, J lost 7 bases, and 18 bases lay in between. The V gene's germline CDR1 is SGHNT and CDR2 YYREEE (reference sequence). CDR3 size: 15 residues. The CDR3 nucleotides read TGTGCCAGCAGCCTAGGGACTGACATTACAAATGAGCAGTTCTTC. This gives the protein CASSLGTDITNEQFF.

This clone has more than one count but fewer than ten. The chain has TRBV7-2 and TRBJ2-3; 8 bases line up with TRBD2. With 0 bases clipped from V and 7 bases from J, the junction kept 9 bases outside the gene matches. The CDR3 length is 16 residues. Germline V CDR1 and CDR2: SGHTA, FQGNSA. The DNA of the CDR3 is TGTGCCAGCAGCTTAGCTTTGACGGGGGGGCGGAATACGCAGTATTTT. It specifies CASSLALTGGRNTQYF.

This clone turned up a few times. V and J are TRBV5-6 and TRBJ1-5; D is uncertain. The CDR3 extends over 14 amino acids. Germline assignment: CDR1 SGHDT and CDR2 YYEEEE. The V gene lost 1 base and the J gene lost 8 bases, with 13 bases spanning the gap. CDR3 residues: CASSLSLTSEPQHF. CDR3 bases: TGTGCCAGCAGCTTGTCCCTGACAAGTGAGCCCCAGCATTTT.

This clone was found a few times. J is TRBJ1-1 and V is TRBV4-1; D may be TRBD1 (5 bases). Trimming pared 4 bases from V and 4 bases from J, leaving 13 bases between. The germline V gene encodes CDR1 MGHRA and CDR2 YSYEKL. The CDR3 consists of 14 residues. CDR3 residues: CASSPVRGATEAFF. The CDR3 DNA is TGCGCCAGCAGCCCCGTCCGTGGGGCCACTGAAGCTTTCTTT.